This T cell receptor beta chain was sequenced for a study of blood T cell repertoires in COVID-19 (dated by TCRdb to the early 2020s). In terms of the full investigation: Collaborator samples came from the United States, Italy and Spain and covered acute and convalescent phases of COVID-19. The prospective study material was composed of cDNA or gDNA derived from T cells, B-cell-depleted T cells, or PBMCs. The repertoires were made available in a free public database intended to serve as a resource for research on the immune response to SARS-CoV-2. Where available, HLA class I and class II types were obtained from metadata supplied by the sample provider rather than from assay-based typing. The samples were drawn from two sources: the first 160 participants of the ongoing ImmuneRACE study, and 1,254 subjects contributed by 6 global collaborators. Nearly every sample came with metadata listing a de-identified subject ID, COVID-19 status, age in years and sex. Subjects who had been exposed to COVID-19, were actively infected with it, or had recovered from it provided the deeply sampled blood TCRbeta repertoires that made up the dataset. What the authors observed across the whole study: Clinical and demographic metadata were provided uncurated, with the amount varying by source and participant.

Reading the germline V gene gives CDR1 SNHLY and CDR2 FYNNEI. From its cysteine to its phenylalanine, the CDR3 spans 14 amino acids. Only the CDR3 part of the read is kept: 42 bases, read in frame from the first base. Ends trimmed: V by 6 bases, J by 0 bases; bases unmatched to a gene: 1. The immunoSEQ Assay, a bias-controlled multiplex PCR, was used to amplify TCRbeta CDR3 regions from genomic DNA. The source study handled its data this way. The number of nucleated cells in each sample was estimated by amplification of reference gene primers within the assay. To quantify the absolute abundance of each unique TCRbeta CDR3 rearrangement, sequence reads were collapsed and filtered. For each sample, productive Simpson clonality was calculated by taking the square root of Simpson's diversity index across productive rearrangements. TCRdb mirrors the immuneACCESS table, restricted to in-frame sequences. Some clones are absent from its copies; in checked studies, under half trace to an unresolved V gene, and the reason for the others is unknown. The DNA was the basis for D and trimming; V, J and clone size are from that table. This sample gives around 170,000 clones in total; roughly four fifths of them show up just once. In total, the top ten clones hold under 10% of the sample.

In Seattle, one collaborating source enrolled patients while the infection was active and tracked those patients longitudinally over the course of disease. Whole blood was collected in K2EDTA tubes by collaborating institutions according to the institutions' own protocols. For TCRbeta analysis, collaborator samples were shipped as frozen whole blood, as isolated PBMCs, or as DNA extracted from either sample type. Of note for this clone: There is no known antigen for this receptor. No much larger clone exists at a distance of one base, and base qualities are not known.

This clonotype was obtained from a woman aged 70 to 79 with COVID-19, enrolled during active disease. The material sequenced was peripheral blood. Recombination linked TRBV2 to TRBJ2-2, and TRBD1 matches 7 of the central bases. The DNA is as follows: TGTGCCAGCAGCGGACAGGCGAACACCGGGGAGCTGTTTTTT. This codes for CASSGQANTGELFF.